The present T cell receptor beta chain was sequenced within a study of cytomegalovirus exposure and HLA in healthy donors. The PCR used 60 Vbeta and 13 Jbeta primers. Sequencing used immunoSEQ multiplex PCR; TCRdb keeps in-frame clones, though not all of them. There are 130,000 to 150,000 clones in the sample; 60% to 85% occur only once, and about 6.7% lies in the top ten. This clone was seen only a few times. Antigen specificity is unknown. General study points: In a later analysis, common viral pathogens appeared linked to several of the most significant clusters.

The CDR3 is 15 residues long. Germline assignment: CDR1 SNHLY and CDR2 FYNNEI. V was clipped by 8 bases and J by 8 bases, with 24 bases between them. This chain links TRBV2 with TRBJ1-2, with D perhaps TRBD1 (6 bases). Sequenced input: PBMCs. The origin of this receptor is a middle-aged woman in good health and CMV-seropositive. The CDR3 DNA is TGTGCCAGCGGCTCTTTAGGACAGCAACGGGGAGGCTACACCTTC. Protein: CASGSLGQQRGGYTF.